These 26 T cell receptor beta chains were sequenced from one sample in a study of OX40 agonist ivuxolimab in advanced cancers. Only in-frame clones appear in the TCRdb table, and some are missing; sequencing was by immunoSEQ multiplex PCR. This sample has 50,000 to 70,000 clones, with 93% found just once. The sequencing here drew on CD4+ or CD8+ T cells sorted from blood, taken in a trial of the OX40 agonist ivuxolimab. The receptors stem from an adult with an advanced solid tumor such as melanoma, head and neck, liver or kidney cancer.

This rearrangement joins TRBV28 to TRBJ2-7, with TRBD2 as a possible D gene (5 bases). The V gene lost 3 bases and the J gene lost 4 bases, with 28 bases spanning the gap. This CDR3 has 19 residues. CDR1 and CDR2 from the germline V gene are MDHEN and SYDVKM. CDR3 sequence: CASSFTRTDGMRLTYEQYF. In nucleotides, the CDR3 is TGTGCCAGCAGTTTCACCCGGACCGACGGAATGAGACTAACGTACGAGCAGTACTTC. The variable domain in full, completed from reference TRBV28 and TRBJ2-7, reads DVKVTQSSRYLVKRTGEKVFLECVQDMDHENMFWYRQDPGLGLRLIYFSYDVKMKEKGDIPEGYSVSREKKERFSLILESASTNQTSMYLCASSFTRTDGMRLTYEQYFGPGTRLTVT.

This CDR3 reads CASSFNLDPRDRYQETQYF. In nucleotides, the CDR3 is TGTGCCAGCAGCTTTAACTTGGACCCCCGGGACCGGTACCAAGAGACCCAGTACTTC. This sequence joins TRBV7-3 and TRBJ2-5; D is possibly TRBD1 or TRBD2 (5 bases each). Germline CDR1 and CDR2: SGHTA and FQGTGA. V shed 3 bases and J shed 0 bases, with 23 bases lying between them. CDR3 length: 19 residues.

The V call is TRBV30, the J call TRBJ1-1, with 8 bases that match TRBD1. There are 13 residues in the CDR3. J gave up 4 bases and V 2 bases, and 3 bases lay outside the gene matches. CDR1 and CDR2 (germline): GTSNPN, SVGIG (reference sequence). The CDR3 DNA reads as TGTGCCTGGAGTAACACAGGGGGCACTGAAGCTTTCTTT. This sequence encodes CAWSNTGGTEAFF. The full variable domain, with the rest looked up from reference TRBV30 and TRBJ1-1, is SQTIHQWPATLVQPVGSPLSLECTVEGTSNPNLYWYRQAAGRGLQLLFYSVGIGQISSEVPQNLSASRPQDRQFILSSKKLLLSDSGFYLCAWSNTGGTEAFFGQGTRLTVV.

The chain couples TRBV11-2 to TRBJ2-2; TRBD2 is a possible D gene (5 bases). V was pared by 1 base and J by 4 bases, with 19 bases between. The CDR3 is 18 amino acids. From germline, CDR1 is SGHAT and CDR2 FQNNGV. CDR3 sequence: CASSLVWVTSTATGELFF. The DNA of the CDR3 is TGTGCCAGCAGCTTAGTTTGGGTTACTAGTACCGCCACCGGGGAGCTGTTTTTT.

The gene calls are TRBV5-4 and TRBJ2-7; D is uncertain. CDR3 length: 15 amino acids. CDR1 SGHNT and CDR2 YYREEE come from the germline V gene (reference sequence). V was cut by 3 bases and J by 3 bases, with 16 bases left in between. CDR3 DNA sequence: TGTGCCAGCAGCTCGGCGGAAACCCCAATCTACGAGCAGTACTTC. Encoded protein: CASSSAETPIYEQYF.

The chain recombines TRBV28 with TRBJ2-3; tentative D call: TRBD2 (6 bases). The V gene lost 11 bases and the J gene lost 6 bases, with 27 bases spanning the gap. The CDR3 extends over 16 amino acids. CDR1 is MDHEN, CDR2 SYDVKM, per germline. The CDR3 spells CARVYAEGLQLDTQYF. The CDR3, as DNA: TGTGCCCGCGTATATGCGGAAGGACTACAGCTGGATACGCAGTATTTT.

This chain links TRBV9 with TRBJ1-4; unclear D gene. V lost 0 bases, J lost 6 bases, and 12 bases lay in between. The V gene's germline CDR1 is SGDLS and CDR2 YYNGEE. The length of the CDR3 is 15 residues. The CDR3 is CASSVEGSPYEKLFF. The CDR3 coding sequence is TGTGCCAGCAGCGTAGAGGGCTCCCCCTATGAAAAACTGTTTTTT.

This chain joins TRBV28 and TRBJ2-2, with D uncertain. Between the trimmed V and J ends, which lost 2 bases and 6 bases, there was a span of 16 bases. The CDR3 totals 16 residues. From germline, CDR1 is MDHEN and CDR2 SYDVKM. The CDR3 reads CASSLTLYGLAGELFF. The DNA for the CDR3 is TGTGCCAGCAGTTTAACTCTCTACGGATTGGCCGGGGAGCTGTTTTTT. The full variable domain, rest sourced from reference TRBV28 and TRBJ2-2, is DVKVTQSSRYLVKRTGEKVFLECVQDMDHENMFWYRQDPGLGLRLIYFSYDVKMKEKGDIPEGYSVSREKKERFSLILESASTNQTSMYLCASSLTLYGLAGELFFGEGSRLTVL.

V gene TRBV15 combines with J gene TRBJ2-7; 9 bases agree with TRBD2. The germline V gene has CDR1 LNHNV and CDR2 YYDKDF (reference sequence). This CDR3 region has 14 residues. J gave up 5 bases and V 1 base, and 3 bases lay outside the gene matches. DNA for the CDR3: TGTGCCACCAGCAGAGGGGCTAGCGGGAACGAGCAGTACTTC. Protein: CATSRGASGNEQYF.

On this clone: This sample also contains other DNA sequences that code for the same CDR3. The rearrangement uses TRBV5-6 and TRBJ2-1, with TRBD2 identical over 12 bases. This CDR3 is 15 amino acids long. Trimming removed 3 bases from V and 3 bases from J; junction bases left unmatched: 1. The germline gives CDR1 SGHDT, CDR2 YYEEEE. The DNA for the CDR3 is TGTGCCAGCAGCTCGGGACTAGCGGGCTACAATGAGCAGTTCTTC. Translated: CASSSGLAGYNEQFF.

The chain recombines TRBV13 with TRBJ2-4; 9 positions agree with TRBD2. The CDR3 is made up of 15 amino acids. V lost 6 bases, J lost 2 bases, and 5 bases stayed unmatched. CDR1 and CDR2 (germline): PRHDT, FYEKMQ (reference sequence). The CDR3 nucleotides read TGTGCCAGCAGATCTAGCGGGGCGTCCAAAAACATTCAGTACTTC. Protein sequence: CASRSSGASKNIQYF. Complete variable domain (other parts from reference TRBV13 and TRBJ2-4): AAGVIQSPRHLIKEKRETATLKCYPIPRHDTVYWYQQGPGQDPQFLISFYEKMQSDKGSIPDRFSAQQFSDYHSELNMSSLELGDSALYFCASRSSGASKNIQYFGAGTRLSVL.

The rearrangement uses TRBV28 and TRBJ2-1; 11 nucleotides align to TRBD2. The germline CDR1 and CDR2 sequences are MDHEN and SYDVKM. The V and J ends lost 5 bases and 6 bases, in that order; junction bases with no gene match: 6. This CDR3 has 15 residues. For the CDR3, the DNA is TGTGCCAGCAGTCTACAGACTAGCGGGACCAATGAGCAGTTCTTC. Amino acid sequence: CASSLQTSGTNEQFF. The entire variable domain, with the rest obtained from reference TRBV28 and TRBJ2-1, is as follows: DVKVTQSSRYLVKRTGEKVFLECVQDMDHENMFWYRQDPGLGLRLIYFSYDVKMKEKGDIPEGYSVSREKKERFSLILESASTNQTSMYLCASSLQTSGTNEQFFGPGTRLTVL.

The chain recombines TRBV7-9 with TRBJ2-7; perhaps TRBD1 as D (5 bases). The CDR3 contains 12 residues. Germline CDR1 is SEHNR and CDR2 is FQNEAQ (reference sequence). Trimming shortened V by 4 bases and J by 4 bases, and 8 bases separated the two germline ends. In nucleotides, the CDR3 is TGTGCCAGCAGCTCCAGGGATTACGAGCAGTACTTC. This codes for CASSSRDYEQYF.

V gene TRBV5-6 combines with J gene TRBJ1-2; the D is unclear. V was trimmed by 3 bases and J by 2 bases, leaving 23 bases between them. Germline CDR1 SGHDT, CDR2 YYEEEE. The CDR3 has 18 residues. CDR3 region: CASSSQGPQILKNYGYTF. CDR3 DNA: TGTGCCAGCAGCTCTCAAGGGCCACAGATCCTTAAGAACTATGGCTACACCTTC.

The CDR3 region is CASSSLRLAGGHPPQYF. As DNA, the CDR3 is TGTGCCAGCAGTTCCCTACGGCTAGCGGGAGGGCACCCCCCGCAGTATTTT. The V call is TRBV28, the J call TRBJ2-3; 12 nucleotides line up with TRBD2. Germline trimming cut 4 bases from V and 10 bases from J; bases unmatched to any gene: 15. Germline V gene sequence: CDR1 MDHEN, CDR2 SYDVKM. This CDR3 is built from 17 residues.

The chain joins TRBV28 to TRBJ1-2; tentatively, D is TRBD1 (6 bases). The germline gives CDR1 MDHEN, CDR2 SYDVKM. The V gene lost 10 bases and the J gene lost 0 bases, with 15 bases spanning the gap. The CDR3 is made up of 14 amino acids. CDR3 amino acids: CATEHRDSNYGYTF. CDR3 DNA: TGTGCCACAGAGCACAGGGATTCTAACTATGGCTACACCTTC.

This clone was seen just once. The CDR3 coding sequence is TGCGCCAGCAGCCAAGATCGAAGTTCGGTACAGGGGAGAGGCGAGGACACTGAAGCTTTCTTT. Amino acids: CASSQDRSSVQGRGEDTEAFF. The chain links TRBV4-3 to TRBJ1-1, with TRBD1 identical over 7 bases. Germline values: CDR1 LGHNA, CDR2 YSLEER. The V segment lost 0 bases and the J segment 3 bases; nucleotides outside the gene matches: 22. This CDR3 is built from 21 residues.

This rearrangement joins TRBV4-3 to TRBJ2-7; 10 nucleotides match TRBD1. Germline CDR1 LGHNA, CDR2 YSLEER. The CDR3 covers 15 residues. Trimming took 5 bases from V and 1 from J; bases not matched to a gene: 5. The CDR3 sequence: CASSIGQGGSYEQYF. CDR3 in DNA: TGCGCCAGCAGCATCGGACAGGGGGGATCCTACGAGCAGTACTTC.

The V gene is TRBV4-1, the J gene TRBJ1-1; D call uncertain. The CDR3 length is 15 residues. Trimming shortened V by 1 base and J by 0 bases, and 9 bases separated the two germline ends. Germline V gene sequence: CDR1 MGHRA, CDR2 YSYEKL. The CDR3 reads CASSQGEGLNTEAFF. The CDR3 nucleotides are TGCGCCAGCAGCCAAGGAGAGGGCTTGAACACTGAAGCTTTCTTT.

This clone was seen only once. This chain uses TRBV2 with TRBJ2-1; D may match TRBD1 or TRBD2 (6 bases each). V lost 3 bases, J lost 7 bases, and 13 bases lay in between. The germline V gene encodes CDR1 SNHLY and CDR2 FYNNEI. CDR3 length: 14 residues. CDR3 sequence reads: CASSEGGGGNEQFF. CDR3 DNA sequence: TGTGCCAGCAGTGAGGGCGGAGGGGGGAATGAGCAGTTCTTC.

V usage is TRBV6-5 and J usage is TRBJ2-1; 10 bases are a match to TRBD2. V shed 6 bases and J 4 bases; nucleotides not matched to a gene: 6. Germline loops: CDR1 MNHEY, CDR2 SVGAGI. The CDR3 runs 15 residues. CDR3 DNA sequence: TGTGCCAGCAGAAGCGGACTAGCGGAATACAATGAGCAGTTCTTC. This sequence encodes CASRSGLAEYNEQFF.

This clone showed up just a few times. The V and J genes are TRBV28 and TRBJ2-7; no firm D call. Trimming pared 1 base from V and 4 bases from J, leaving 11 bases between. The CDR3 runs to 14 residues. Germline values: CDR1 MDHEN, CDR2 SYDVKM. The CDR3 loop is CASSLLAAIYEQYF. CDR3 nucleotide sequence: TGTGCCAGCAGTTTATTGGCAGCCATATACGAGCAGTACTTC.

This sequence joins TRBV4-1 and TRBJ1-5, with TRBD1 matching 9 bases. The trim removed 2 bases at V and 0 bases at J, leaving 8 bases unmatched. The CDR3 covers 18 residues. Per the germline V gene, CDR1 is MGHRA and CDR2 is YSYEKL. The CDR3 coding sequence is TGCGCCAGCAGCCAACCCGGGACAGGGAGCCCTAGCAATCAGCCCCAGCATTTT. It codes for CASSQPGTGSPSNQPQHF.

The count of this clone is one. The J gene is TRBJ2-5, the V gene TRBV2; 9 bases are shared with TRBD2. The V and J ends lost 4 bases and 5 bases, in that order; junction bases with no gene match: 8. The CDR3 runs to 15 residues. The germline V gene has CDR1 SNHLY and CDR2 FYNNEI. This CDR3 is CASSVSGSSLETQYF. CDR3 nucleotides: TGTGCCAGCAGTGTTAGCGGGAGCTCTTTGGAGACCCAGTACTTC.

The CDR3 protein is CASSLGGWYEQYF. CDR3 nucleotide sequence: TGTGCCAGCAGCTTAGGGGGATGGTACGAGCAGTACTTC. The V and J genes are TRBV7-9 and TRBJ2-7; D is unclear. There are 13 residues in the CDR3. V was shortened by 1 base and J by 4 bases, with 8 bases between the two germline ends. Germline V lookup: CDR1 SEHNR, CDR2 FQNEAQ (reference sequence).

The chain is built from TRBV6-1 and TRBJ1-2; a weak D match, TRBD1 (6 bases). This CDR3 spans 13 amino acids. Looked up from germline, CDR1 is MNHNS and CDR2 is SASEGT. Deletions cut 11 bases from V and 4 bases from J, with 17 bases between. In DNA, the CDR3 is TGTGCCGCCCTAGGGGGGTCCGGCTATGGCTACACCTTC. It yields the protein CAALGGSGYGYTF.